A single sample is the source of the 30 T cell receptor beta chains below, sequenced in a study of blood T cell repertoires in COVID-19. Clones were sequenced by immunoSEQ multiplex PCR, and TCRdb holds only the in-frame ones, with some missing. Of roughly 130,000 clones listed, roughly nine tenths are singletons. Material: peripheral blood. Receptors originate from a man aged 60-69 years with COVID-19, enrolled during active disease.

V and J are TRBV28 and TRBJ2-3; D may be TRBD2 (5 bases). The ends were cut back, 6 bases at V and 0 bases at J, with 13 bases in the middle. The V gene's germline CDR1 is MDHEN and CDR2 SYDVKM. The CDR3 spans 15 residues. The CDR3 DNA sequence: TGTGCCAGCAGCCCACCGGGATCTAGCACAGATACGCAGTATTTT. It translates to CASSPPGSSTDTQYF.

This chain joins TRBV10-3 and TRBJ1-3, with a tentative D call TRBD1 (6 bases). The CDR3 has 15 amino acids. In germline, CDR1 is ENHRY, CDR2 SYGVKD. V lost 6 bases and J 0 bases, leaving 12 bases between the germline ends. Here the CDR3 DNA reads TGTGCCATCAGCACAGGGCGCGCCTCTGGAAACACCATATATTTT. This codes for CAISTGRASGNTIYF.

This chain joins TRBV30 and TRBJ2-7, with TRBD1 matching 9 bases. Trimming cost V 5 bases and J 3 bases; bases outside gene matches: 11. This CDR3 is built from 15 residues. Germline assignment: CDR1 GTSNPN and CDR2 SVGIG (reference sequence). The CDR3 spells CAWEGAGTGNYEQYF. CDR3 in DNA: TGTGCCTGGGAGGGGGCCGGGACAGGGAACTACGAGCAGTACTTC.

The chain links TRBV9 to TRBJ2-4; TRBD1 matches at 9 bases. The CDR3 consists of 16 residues. The germline CDR1 and CDR2 sequences are SGDLS and YYNGEE. J lost 8 bases, V lost 4 bases, and 13 bases had no gene match. The CDR3 nucleotides read TGTGCCAGCAGCTTGGCGGGGACAGGGTCCTCAGACATTCAGTACTTC. This gives the protein CASSLAGTGSSDIQYF.

The CDR3 is CASSIYSNSPLHF. The CDR3 DNA follows: TGTGCCAGTAGTATCTACAGTAATTCACCCCTCCACTTT. The gene calls are TRBV19 and TRBJ1-6; D uncertain. The CDR3 length is 13 residues. V lost 3 bases to trimming and J lost 6 bases, with 6 bases between them. Germline V gives CDR1 LNHDA, CDR2 SQIVND (reference sequence).

This chain links TRBV19 with TRBJ2-7; 11 nucleotides match TRBD2. Germline V gene lookup returns CDR1 LNHDA and CDR2 SQIVND (reference sequence). V lost 9 bases, J lost 7 bases, and 8 bases stayed unmatched. This CDR3 spans 13 amino acids. The CDR3: CASSGTSGLEQYF. As DNA, the CDR3 is TGTGCCAGCTCCGGGACTAGCGGTCTGGAGCAGTACTTC.

This clone was counted a single time. The chain joins TRBV19 to TRBJ1-1, with a weak D call TRBD1 (5 bases). Germline-derived CDR1 and CDR2 are LNHDA and SQIVND (reference sequence). CDR3 length: 13 residues. Trimming took 1 base from V and 4 from J, leaving 7 bases between them. CDR3 nucleotide sequence: TGTGCCAGTAGTATAGGGCAGGGCACTGAAGCTTTCTTT. Its translation is CASSIGQGTEAFF.

The genes are TRBV5-1 and TRBJ2-7; maybe TRBD1 (6 bases). Germline CDR1 and CDR2: SGHRS and YFSETQ. The germline V and J ends were trimmed by 7 bases and 0 bases, with 17 bases remaining between them. The CDR3 runs 15 residues. CDR3 residues: CASRYRALSSYEQYF. The CDR3 DNA reads as TGCGCCAGCCGTTACAGGGCCCTTAGCTCCTACGAGCAGTACTTC. Based on the CDR3 plus reference TRBV5-1 and TRBJ2-7, the full variable domain is KAGVTQTPRYLIKTRGQQVTLSCSPISGHRSVSWYQQTPGQGLQFLFEYFSETQRNKGNFPGRFSGRQFSNSRSEMNVSTLELGDSALYLCASRYRALSSYEQYFGPGTRLTVT.

This sequence joins TRBV5-4 and TRBJ2-3; 7 bases are a match to TRBD1. Germline lookup yields CDR1 SGHNT and CDR2 YYREEE (reference sequence). V gave up 1 base and J gave up 0 bases; unmatched junction bases: 2. The CDR3 runs 15 residues. CDR3 sequence reads: CASSLRDSSTDTQYF. CDR3 DNA: TGTGCCAGCAGCTTGAGGGACAGTAGCACAGATACGCAGTATTTT.

A single count supports this clone. CDR3 DNA sequence: TGTGCCAGCAGCGTAGCTAGAGGGAACAATGAGCAGTTCTTC. As protein: CASSVARGNNEQFF. The chain joins TRBV9 to TRBJ2-1; maybe TRBD2 (5 bases). The germline V gene encodes CDR1 SGDLS and CDR2 YYNGEE. This CDR3 is built from 14 residues. Trimming took 0 bases from V and 5 from J, leaving 9 bases between them.

The DNA of the CDR3 is TGTGCCAGCAGCTTAGGACGAGGCGACACCGGGGAGCTGTTTTTT. Its protein product is CASSLGRGDTGELFF. The chain couples TRBV7-7 to TRBJ2-2; no definite D call. The CDR3 extends over 15 amino acids. The V end lost 1 base, the J end lost 3 bases, and 9 bases lay between the germline ends. CDR1 SSHAT and CDR2 FNYEAQ come from the germline V gene (reference sequence).

The chain employs TRBV6-5 and TRBJ2-5, with TRBD2 identical over 8 bases. In germline, CDR1 is MNHEY, CDR2 SVGAGI. V gave up 4 bases and J gave up 8 bases; unmatched junction bases: 12. The CDR3 sequence is 15 residues long. The CDR3 reads CASSWDLAGPRTQYF. In nucleotides, the CDR3 is TGTGCCAGCAGTTGGGACCTAGCGGGCCCGCGCACCCAGTACTTC.

The CDR3: CASSLAGISPLHF. The CDR3 coding sequence is TGCGCCAGCAGCTTGGCCGGGATTTCACCCCTCCACTTT. The J gene is TRBJ1-6, the V gene TRBV5-1, with D unresolved. Deletions cut 0 bases from V and 9 bases from J, with 7 bases between. This CDR3 has 13 amino acids. CDR1 and CDR2 from the germline V gene are SGHRS and YFSETQ.

DNA for the CDR3: TGCGCCAGCAGCCCGACTACAGGGAACCACGAGCAGTACTTC. This translates into CASSPTTGNHEQYF. The chain uses TRBV5-1 and TRBJ2-7; D might be TRBD1 (6 bases). V lost 4 bases and J lost 5, with 16 bases in between. Germline CDR1 is SGHRS and CDR2 is YFSETQ. This CDR3 contains 14 residues.

The rearrangement joins TRBV30 to TRBJ2-1; 10 nucleotides align to TRBD2. Germline CDR1 GTSNPN, CDR2 SVGIG (reference sequence). The CDR3 loop spans 16 amino acids. V was pared by 3 bases and J by 4 bases, with 9 bases of the junction left unmatched. CDR3: CAWRRRRTSGYNEQFF. The CDR3 DNA reads TGTGCCTGGAGGAGGCGGCGGACTAGCGGTTACAATGAGCAGTTCTTC.

In this sample, this clone turned up once. The chain carries TRBV6-5 and TRBJ2-3; the match to TRBD2 covers 8 bases. Looked up from germline, CDR1 is MNHEY and CDR2 is SVGAGI. The ends lost 5 bases at V and 6 bases at J; junction bases unmatched: 1. This CDR3 has 12 amino acids. The CDR3 DNA reads TGTGCCAGCAGTACGGGAGGGGATACGCAGTATTTT. This translates into CASSTGGDTQYF.

With regard to this clone: This sample also contains other DNA sequences that code for the same CDR3. The J gene is TRBJ1-2, the V gene TRBV5-1; 11 bases are a match to TRBD1. The CDR3 has 15 amino acids. Trimming cost V 0 bases and J 2 bases; bases outside gene matches: 0. The germline V gene has CDR1 SGHRS and CDR2 YFSETQ. The CDR3 DNA is TGCGCCAGCAGCTTGGGGACAGGGGGCAACTATGGCTACACCTTC. This sequence encodes CASSLGTGGNYGYTF.

The chain links TRBV14 to TRBJ2-6; 9 bases line up with TRBD1. Per germline, CDR1 SGHDN and CDR2 FVKESK. The CDR3 totals 18 residues. J gave up 1 base and V 6 bases, and 10 bases lay outside the gene matches. In DNA form, the CDR3 reads TGTGCCAGCAGGCGTCGCCCGGGACAGGGATCTGGGGCCAACGTCCTGACTTTC. This codes for CASRRRPGQGSGANVLTF.

In this sample, this clone turned up once. The genes are TRBV30 and TRBJ1-1, with D unresolved. V was shortened by 5 bases and J by 5 bases, with 12 bases between the two germline ends. This CDR3 has 12 residues. The V gene's germline CDR1 is GTSNPN and CDR2 SVGIG (reference sequence). The CDR3 region is CAWFSGLTEAFF. In DNA, the CDR3 is TGTGCCTGGTTTTCCGGTTTGACTGAAGCTTTCTTT.

The genes are TRBV7-2 and TRBJ1-5, with TRBD1 matching 9 bases. This CDR3 is built from 14 residues. Per the germline V gene, CDR1 is SGHTA and CDR2 is FQGNSA. Losses at the gene ends were 3 bases for V and 5 bases for J; bases not matched to a gene: 2. CDR3 DNA sequence: TGTGCCAGCAGCTTGACAGGGGGGGATCAGCCCCAGCATTTT. This codes for CASSLTGGDQPQHF.

This clone came up once. This chain connects TRBV7-9 to TRBJ2-7; weak D call: TRBD1 (5 bases). The V end lost 0 bases, the J end lost 12 bases, and 12 bases lay between the germline ends. CDR1 and CDR2 from the germline V gene are SEHNR and FQNEAQ (reference sequence). The CDR3 sequence is 12 residues long. The CDR3 DNA reads TGTGCCAGCAGCTTAGCGGAAGGGCAGGGGTACTTC. Amino acid sequence: CASSLAEGQGYF. Based on the CDR3 plus reference TRBV7-9 and TRBJ2-7, the full variable domain is DTGVSQNPRHKITKRGQNVTFRCDPISEHNRLYWYRQTLGQGPEFLTYFQNEAQLEKSRLLSDRFSAERPKGSFSTLEIQRTEQGDSAMYLCASSLAEGQGYFGPGTRLTVT.

This clone appeared a few times. This chain uses TRBV3-1 (or the pseudogene TRBV3-2) with TRBJ2-5; 9 bases are a match to TRBD2. With 0 bases clipped from V and 1 base from J, the junction kept 6 bases outside the gene matches. The CDR3 sequence is 17 residues long. From germline, CDR1 is LGHDT and CDR2 YNNKEL (reference sequence). The CDR3 DNA sequence: TGTGCCAGCAGCCAAGATCGGCTAGCGGGGATCCAAGAGACCCAGTACTTC. Amino acids: CASSQDRLAGIQETQYF.

The chain couples TRBV13 to TRBJ2-7; 7 bases are shared with TRBD2. This CDR3 is built from 14 residues. The V segment lost 1 base and the J segment 2 bases; nucleotides outside the gene matches: 2. Germline CDR1 reads PRHDT; CDR2 reads FYEKMQ (reference sequence). The CDR3 is CASSLEGLAYEQYF. As DNA, the CDR3 is TGTGCCAGCAGCTTAGAAGGACTAGCCTACGAGCAGTACTTC.

The chain links TRBV27 to TRBJ2-3, with 12 bases matching TRBD1. The CDR3 spans 15 residues. V lost 6 bases, J lost 4 bases, and 5 bases stayed unmatched. The germline V gene has CDR1 MNHEY and CDR2 SMNVEV (reference sequence). The CDR3 DNA is TGTGCCAGCAGGGGGGACAGGGGGCTAGCAGATACGCAGTATTTT. Translated: CASRGDRGLADTQYF.

The CDR3 region is CASSFTTGGEAFF. CDR3 sequence (DNA): TGTGCCAGCAGCTTTACTACGGGAGGTGAAGCTTTCTTT. J is TRBJ1-1 and V is TRBV13; no firm D call. Germline V CDR1 and CDR2: PRHDT, FYEKMQ (reference sequence). Trimming shortened V by 3 bases and J by 7 bases, and 12 bases separated the two germline ends. The CDR3 is made up of 13 amino acids.

This chain connects TRBV5-1 to TRBJ2-1, with D perhaps matching TRBD1 (6 bases). CDR3 length equals 15 residues. Germline lookup yields CDR1 SGHRS and CDR2 YFSETQ. The V gene lost 0 bases and the J gene lost 8 bases, with 15 bases spanning the gap. CDR3 bases: TGCGCCAGCAGCTTGGGGGACACCCTATGGGATGAGCAGTTCTTC. Its translation: CASSLGDTLWDEQFF.

DNA of the CDR3: TGTGCCAGCAGTGATGTCCAGCGGGCTTCATACGAGCAGTACTTC. It encodes CASSDVQRASYEQYF. The chain recombines TRBV25-1 with TRBJ2-7; weak D call: TRBD2 (6 bases). Trimming stripped 3 bases from V and 4 bases from J, with 16 bases between. Germline CDR1 is MGHDK and CDR2 is SYGVNS. The CDR3 is 15 residues long.

The rearrangement uses TRBV15 and TRBJ2-5; 8 bases are shared with TRBD2. Germline values: CDR1 LNHNV, CDR2 YYDKDF (reference sequence). This CDR3 has 15 amino acids. Trimming removed 3 bases from V and 2 bases from J; junction bases left unmatched: 5. The DNA of the CDR3 is TGTGCCACCAGCAGTCTAGCGGGCTCACAAGAGACCCAGTACTTC. It yields the protein CATSSLAGSQETQYF.

With regard to this clone: Other DNA sequences within the sample encode an identical CDR3. The CDR3: CASSLVAGGETDTQYF. The CDR3 DNA is TGTGCCAGCAGCTTGGTTGCGGGAGGGGAGACAGATACGCAGTATTTT. V gene TRBV5-4 combines with J gene TRBJ2-3; TRBD2 matches 9 bases. The CDR3 is 16 amino acids. The V gene's germline CDR1 is SGHNT and CDR2 YYREEE (reference sequence). The V segment lost 0 bases and the J segment 3 bases; nucleotides outside the gene matches: 5.

This chain connects TRBV12-5 to TRBJ1-3; the D gene is possibly TRBD1 (5 bases). V was shortened by 9 bases and J by 0 bases, with 9 bases between the two germline ends. The CDR3 spans 13 residues. The V gene's germline CDR1 is LGHNT and CDR2 FRNRAP. The CDR3 loop reads CASSGSSGNTIYF. The DNA for the CDR3 is TGTGCTAGCTCAGGGTCCTCTGGAAACACCATATATTTT. Full variable domain (rest looked up from reference TRBV12-5 and TRBJ1-3): DARVTQTPRHKVTEMGQEVTMRCQPILGHNTVFWYRQTMMQGLELLAYFRNRAPLDDSGMPKDRFSAEMPDATLATLKIQPSEPRDSAVYFCASSGSSGNTIYFGEGSWLTVV.